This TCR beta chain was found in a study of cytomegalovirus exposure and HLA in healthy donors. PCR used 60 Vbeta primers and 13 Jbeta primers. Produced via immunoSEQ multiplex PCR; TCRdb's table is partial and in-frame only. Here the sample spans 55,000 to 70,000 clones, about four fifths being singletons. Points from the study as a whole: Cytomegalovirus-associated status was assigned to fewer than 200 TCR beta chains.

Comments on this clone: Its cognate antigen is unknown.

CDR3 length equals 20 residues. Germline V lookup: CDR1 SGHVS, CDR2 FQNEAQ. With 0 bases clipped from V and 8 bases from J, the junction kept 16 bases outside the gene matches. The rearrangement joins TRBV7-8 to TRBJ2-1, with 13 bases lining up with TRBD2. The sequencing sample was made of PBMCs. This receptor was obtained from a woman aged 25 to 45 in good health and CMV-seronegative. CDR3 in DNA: TGTGCCAGCAGCTTAGCGCGAAACTTTCGGACTAGCGGGAGCCGCGATGAGCAGTTCTTC. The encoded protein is CASSLARNFRTSGSRDEQFF. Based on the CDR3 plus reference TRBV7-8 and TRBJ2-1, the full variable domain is GAGVSQSPRYKVAKRGQDVALRCDPISGHVSLFWYQQALGQGPEFLTYFQNEAQLDKSGLPSDRFFAERPEGSVSTLKIQRTQQEDSAVYLCASSLARNFRTSGSRDEQFFGPGTRLTVL.